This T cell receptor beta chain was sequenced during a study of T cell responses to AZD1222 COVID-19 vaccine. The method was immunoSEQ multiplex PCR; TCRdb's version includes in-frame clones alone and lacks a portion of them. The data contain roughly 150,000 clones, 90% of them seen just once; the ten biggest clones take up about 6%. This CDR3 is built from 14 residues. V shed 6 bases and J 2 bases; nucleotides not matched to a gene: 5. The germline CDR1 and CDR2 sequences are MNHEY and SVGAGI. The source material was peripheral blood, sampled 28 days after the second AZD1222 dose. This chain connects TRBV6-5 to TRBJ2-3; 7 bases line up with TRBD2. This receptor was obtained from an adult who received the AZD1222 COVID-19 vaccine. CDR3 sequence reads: CASRVGGTTDTQYF. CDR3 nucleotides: TGTGCCAGCAGAGTCGGGGGGACCACAGATACGCAGTATTTT.